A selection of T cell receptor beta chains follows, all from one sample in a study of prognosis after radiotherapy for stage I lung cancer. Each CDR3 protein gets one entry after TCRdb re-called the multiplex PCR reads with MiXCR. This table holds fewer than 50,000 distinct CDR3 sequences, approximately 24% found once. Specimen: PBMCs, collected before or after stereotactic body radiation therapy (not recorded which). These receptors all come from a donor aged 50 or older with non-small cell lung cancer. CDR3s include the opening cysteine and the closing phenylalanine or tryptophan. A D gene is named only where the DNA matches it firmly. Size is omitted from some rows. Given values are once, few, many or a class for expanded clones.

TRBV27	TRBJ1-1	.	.	TGTGCCAGCAGTTTTTCAGGTATCGACACTGAAGCTTTCTTT	CASSFSGIDTEAFF
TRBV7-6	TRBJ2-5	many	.	TGTGCCAGCAGCTTAACCCCCCGGAACTCCAGGGCCAACAAAGAGACCCAGTACTTC	CASSLTPRNSRANKETQYF
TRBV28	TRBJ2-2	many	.	TGTGCCAGCAGCCTCCCGGGACTTGCGAACACCGGGGAGCTGTTTTTT	CASSLPGLANTGELFF
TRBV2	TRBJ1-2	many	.	TGTGCCAGCGCGTACAGGACGACAGGCGACTATGGCTACACCTTC	CASAYRTTGDYGYTF
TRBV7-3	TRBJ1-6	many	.	TGTGCCAGCAGCTTACTAGGGGGTAGATCACCCCTCCACTTT	CASSLLGGRSPLHF
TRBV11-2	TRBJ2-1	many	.	TGTGCCAGCAGACAAATTAGGACAGTCTACAATGAGCAGTTCTTC	CASRQIRTVYNEQFF
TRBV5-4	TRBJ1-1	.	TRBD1	TGTGCCAGCAGCTTACAGGGGCAGAACACTGAAGCTTTCTTT	CASSLQGQNTEAFF
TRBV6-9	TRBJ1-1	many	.	TGTGCCAGCAGTTACTTCGGCAGGGGCACTGAAGCTTTCTTT	CASSYFGRGTEAFF
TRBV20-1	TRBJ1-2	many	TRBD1	TGCAGTGCTAGGGGGACAGGCGAAAACTATGGCTACACCTTC	CSARGTGENYGYTF
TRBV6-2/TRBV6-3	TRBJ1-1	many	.	TGTGCCAGCAGCGAAACAGTCCGGGTAGGCACTGAAGCTTTCTTT	CASSETVRVGTEAFF
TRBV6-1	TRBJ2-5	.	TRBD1	TGTGCCAGCAGTGAAGTCTCCGGGACAGGGGAGACCCAGTACTTC	CASSEVSGTGETQYF
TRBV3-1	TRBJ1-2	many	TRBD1	TGTGCCAGCAGCCAAGGAAAGGGGGCGAACTATGGCTACACCTTC	CASSQGKGANYGYTF
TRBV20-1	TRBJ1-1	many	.	TGCAGTGTAATCGGGGGGGTGAACACTGAAGCTTTCTTT	CSVIGGVNTEAFF
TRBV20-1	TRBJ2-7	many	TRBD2	TGCAGTGCTAGGCGGGGGGGACTAGCGGGAGGCTCCTACGAGCAGTACTTC	CSARRGGLAGGSYEQYF
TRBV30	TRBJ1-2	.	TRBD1	TGTGAATGGAGTCGGGGACAGGGTGGTGAGGACACCTTC	CEWSRGQGGEDTF
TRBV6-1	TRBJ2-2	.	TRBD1	TGTGCCATCACCAGAAAACCCGGGACAGTCTCGAACACCGGGGAGCTGTTTTTT	CAITRKPGTVSNTGELFF
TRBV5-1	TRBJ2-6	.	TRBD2	TGCGCCAGCACCCCGGGAGGGAGTAGTCCTGGGTCCAACGTCCTGACTTTC	CASTPGGSSPGSNVLTF
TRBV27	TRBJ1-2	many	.	TGTGCCAGCAGTTTATCTGTGGCAGGGTATGGCTACACCTTC	CASSLSVAGYGYTF
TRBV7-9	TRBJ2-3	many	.	TGTGCCAGCAGCTTACACGGTATCACAGATACGCAGTATTTT	CASSLHGITDTQYF
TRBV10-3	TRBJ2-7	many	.	TGTGCCATCAGTGAGTCGAGCAGTAACGAGCAGTACTTC	CAISESSSNEQYF
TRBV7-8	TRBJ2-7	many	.	TGTGCCAGCAGCTTGGGGGGAACTGGCGAGCAGTACTTC	CASSLGGTGEQYF
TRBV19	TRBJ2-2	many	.	TGTGCCAGTAGTACTCCGGGGGAAACCGGGGAGCTGTTTTTT	CASSTPGETGELFF
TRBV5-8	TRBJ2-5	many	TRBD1	TGTGCCAGCACCTTGACAGGGGATTTAGAGACCCAGTACTTC	CASTLTGDLETQYF
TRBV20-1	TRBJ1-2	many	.	TGCAGTGCACCCTATACAGGGAATGATGGCTACACCTTC	CSAPYTGNDGYTF
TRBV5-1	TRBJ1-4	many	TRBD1	TGCGCCAGCAGCCCTTGGCCGGGACAGGATATTGCAACTAATGAAAAACTGTTTTTT	CASSPWPGQDIATNEKLFF
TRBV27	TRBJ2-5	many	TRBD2	TGTGCCAGCAGTTTAATGGGAGGGGCAGAGACCCAGTACTTC	CASSLMGGAETQYF
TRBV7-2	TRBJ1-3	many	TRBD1	TGTGCCAGCAGTCCCGGGACAGGGAGTGGAAACACCATATATTTT	CASSPGTGSGNTIYF
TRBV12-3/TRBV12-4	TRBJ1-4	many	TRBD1	TGTGCCAGCAGTACGGGACAGGGTTTGAGGGAAAAACTGTTTTTT	CASSTGQGLREKLFF
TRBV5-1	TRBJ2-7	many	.	TGCGCCAGCAGCTTGACAGGGATGGGCTCCTACGAGCAGTACTTC	CASSLTGMGSYEQYF
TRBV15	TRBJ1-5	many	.	TGTGCCACCAGCCCGGGGGGGAGGGACAATCAGCCCCAGCATTTT	CATSPGGRDNQPQHF
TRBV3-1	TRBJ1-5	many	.	TGTGCCAGCAGCCAAGGGTCCTATAGCAATCAGCCCCAGCATTTT	CASSQGSYSNQPQHF
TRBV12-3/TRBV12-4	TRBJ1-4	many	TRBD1	TGTGCCAGCAGACTTACAGGGGCAACTAATGAAAAACTGTTTTTT	CASRLTGATNEKLFF
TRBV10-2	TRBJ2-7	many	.	TGCGCCAGCAGTGAGTCGGGAGGGGGCGGGCAGTACTTC	CASSESGGGGQYF